The 27 T cell receptor beta chains in this list originate from one sample, sequenced in a study of control samples from healthy donors and cancer patients (TCRdb year 2020). Library preparation employed the immunoSEQ multiplex PCR assay. Here the immuneACCESS table is served through TCRdb, limited to in-frame sequences with V and J called. Missing clones are a known gap in these copies; in checked studies unresolved V genes cover under half, and the rest lacks a known reason. Present in this sample are some 410,000 clones, about nine tenths of which were seen just once. The top ten clones comprise just under 6.5% of the sample. The sequenced material came from PBMCs. These receptors came from a man aged 35-49 years with head and neck cancer.

CDR3 sequence: CASSSRDRGQETQYF. The CDR3 region has the DNA TGTGCCAGCAGTTCCCGCGACAGGGGGCAAGAGACCCAGTACTTC. The chain combines TRBV28 with TRBJ2-5; 9 bases align to TRBD1. V lost 4 bases and J lost 2; bases outside the gene matches: 5. The germline CDR1 and CDR2 sequences are MDHEN and SYDVKM. The CDR3 spans 15 residues.

J is TRBJ1-2 and V is TRBV5-1; the D gene is possibly TRBD1 (5 bases). There are 15 residues in the CDR3. The V gene lost 4 bases and the J gene lost 4 bases, with 17 bases spanning the gap. Germline V lookup: CDR1 SGHRS, CDR2 YFSETQ. The CDR3 loop is CASSLDGAGAYGYTF. The CDR3 DNA follows: TGCGCCAGCAGCCTGGACGGTGCCGGGGCCTATGGCTACACCTTC.

This chain connects TRBV18 to TRBJ1-2; D perhaps matches TRBD1 (6 bases). CDR1 is KGHSH and CDR2 is LQKENI in the germline V gene. V lost 2 bases to trimming and J lost 6 bases, with 10 bases between them. The CDR3 loop spans 13 amino acids. This CDR3 is CASSPIQGHGYTF. The CDR3 DNA sequence: TGTGCCAGCTCACCAATCCAGGGGCATGGCTACACCTTC.

V and J are TRBV5-5 and TRBJ1-3; the D gene is possibly TRBD1 (6 bases). CDR1 SGHKS and CDR2 YYEKEE come from the germline V gene (reference sequence). The CDR3 consists of 16 residues. Trimming cost V 4 bases and J 0 bases, with 14 bases left between them. The CDR3 nucleotides read TGTGCCAGCAGCCCTACAGGGTCATCCTCTGGAAACACCATATATTTT. It is translated as CASSPTGSSSGNTIYF.

V gene TRBV12-3 or TRBV12-4 combines with J gene TRBJ1-2; 7 bases fit TRBD1. The CDR3 spans 13 residues. Unmatched junction bases numbered 2, after V lost 5 bases and J lost 2 bases. The CDR3 sequence is CASSRDSNYGYTF. CDR3 in DNA: TGTGCCAGCAGTCGGGACAGCAACTATGGCTACACCTTC.

The chain has TRBV28 and TRBJ1-1; no reliable D call. The CDR3 length is 12 residues. Trimming removed 3 bases at V and 6 bases at J, with 8 bases between. The germline V gene encodes CDR1 MDHEN and CDR2 SYDVKM. CDR3 in DNA: TGTGCCAGCAGTTTTAGTGGTTCTGAAGCTTTCTTT. This codes for CASSFSGSEAFF. Based on the CDR3 plus reference TRBV28 and TRBJ1-1, the full variable domain is DVKVTQSSRYLVKRTGEKVFLECVQDMDHENMFWYRQDPGLGLRLIYFSYDVKMKEKGDIPEGYSVSREKKERFSLILESASTNQTSMYLCASSFSGSEAFFGQGTRLTVV.

V is TRBV28 and J is TRBJ1-1; D call uncertain. CDR1 is MDHEN, CDR2 SYDVKM, per germline. The ends were cut back, 6 bases at V and 1 base at J, with 9 bases in the middle. This CDR3 has 13 amino acids. CDR3 sequence reads: CASRMDENTEAFF. The CDR3 DNA sequence: TGTGCCAGCAGAATGGACGAGAACACTGAAGCTTTCTTT.

V is TRBV2 and J is TRBJ2-5, with D tentatively TRBD2 (6 bases). CDR1 and CDR2 from the germline V gene are SNHLY and FYNNEI. Trimming shortened V by 4 bases and J by 3 bases, and 9 bases separated the two germline ends. The CDR3 has 13 amino acids. CDR3 sequence (DNA): TGTGCCAGCAGTGCGCTAGCGAAAGAGACCCAGTACTTC. It encodes CASSALAKETQYF.

This clone was recorded once. This chain uses TRBV28 with TRBJ1-2, with a tentative D call TRBD1 (6 bases). Germline loops: CDR1 MDHEN, CDR2 SYDVKM. Trimming removed 5 bases at V and 4 bases at J, with 17 bases between. CDR3 length equals 15 residues. CDR3 bases: TGTGCCAGCAGTGGGCAGGGCGGCAGGGGCTATGGCTACACCTTC. This translates into CASSGQGGRGYGYTF.

The chain couples TRBV11-2 to TRBJ2-7; D is possibly TRBD1 (5 bases). CDR3 length equals 15 residues. Germline-derived CDR1 and CDR2 are SGHAT and FQNNGV. Deletions cut 4 bases from V and 1 base from J, with 14 bases between. The CDR3: CASSYGQQNSYEQYF. The CDR3, as DNA: TGTGCCAGCAGCTATGGACAACAAAATTCCTACGAGCAGTACTTC.

The genes are TRBV21-1 and TRBJ1-2. TRBV21-1 is designated a pseudogene. The CDR3 totals 15 residues. This CDR3 reads CASSLSRSPNYGYTF. The CDR3 DNA sequence: TGTGCCAGCAGCCTGAGCAGGAGTCCTAACTATGGCTACACCTTC.

V gene TRBV5-1 combines with J gene TRBJ2-1; D remains ambiguous. The CDR3 has 14 residues. CDR1 is SGHRS and CDR2 is YFSETQ in the germline V gene. Deletions cut 0 bases from V and 0 bases from J, with 4 bases between. CDR3 sequence reads: CASSLGDSYNEQFF. The CDR3 DNA follows: TGCGCCAGCAGCTTGGGGGACTCCTACAATGAGCAGTTCTTC.

This clone has just a few counts. This sequence joins TRBV4-1 and TRBJ1-5; D is undetermined. Germline CDR1 reads MGHRA; CDR2 reads YSYEKL. This CDR3 is 15 amino acids long. V was cut by 1 base and J by 0 bases, with 7 bases left in between. In DNA form, the CDR3 reads TGCGCCAGCAGCCAAGGCGGTAATAGCAATCAGCCCCAGCATTTT. As protein: CASSQGGNSNQPQHF.

This chain joins TRBV5-6 and TRBJ2-7; no clear D. The germline CDR1 and CDR2 sequences are SGHDT and YYEEEE. The CDR3 length is 12 residues. Trimming removed 0 bases at V and 9 bases at J, with 10 bases between. CDR3 protein: CASSLATAMQYF. CDR3 DNA sequence: TGTGCCAGCAGCTTGGCCACTGCCATGCAGTACTTC.

The rearrangement joins TRBV12-5 to TRBJ2-2; a possible D gene is TRBD2 (6 bases). The length of the CDR3 is 16 residues. Germline lookup yields CDR1 LGHNT and CDR2 FRNRAP. V was clipped by 1 base and J by 0 bases, with 9 bases between them. The CDR3 coding sequence is TGTGCTAGTGGTTTGGATAGCGGCCCGAACACCGGGGAGCTGTTTTTT. Amino acid sequence: CASGLDSGPNTGELFF.

The genes are TRBV4-1 and TRBJ1-5; D is ambiguous. CDR1 is MGHRA and CDR2 is YSYEKL in the germline V gene. V lost 3 bases and J 4 bases, leaving 13 bases between the germline ends. The CDR3 contains 15 residues. CDR3 nucleotides: TGCGCCAGCAGCCAGGCCCGGACGGGAAATCAGCCCCAGCATTTT. This gives the protein CASSQARTGNQPQHF.

The chain joins TRBV9 to TRBJ2-2; TRBD2 is a possible D gene (5 bases). V dropped 6 bases and J dropped 1 base, with 16 bases sitting between them. Germline V lookup: CDR1 SGDLS, CDR2 YYNGEE. There are 16 residues in the CDR3. The CDR3 region has the DNA TGTGCCAGCACCGAGGACGGAGGCGGGAACACCGGGGAGCTGTTTTTT. Protein: CASTEDGGGNTGELFF.

The gene calls are TRBV3-1 (or the pseudogene TRBV3-2) and TRBJ2-3; 8 positions agree with TRBD2. Germline assignment: CDR1 LGHDT and CDR2 YNNKEL (reference sequence). The CDR3 covers 16 residues. Trimming at V came to 0 bases and at J to 8 bases, leaving 10 bases not matched to a gene. The CDR3 spells CASSQDLRAGDPTQYF. The CDR3 DNA reads TGTGCCAGCAGCCAAGATCTGAGAGCGGGAGATCCTACGCAGTATTTT.

The rearrangement links TRBV18 to TRBJ2-7; TRBD1 or TRBD2 may be the D gene (5 bases each). Germline assignment: CDR1 KGHSH and CDR2 LQKENI. Trimming removed 5 bases from V and 2 bases from J, with 16 bases in between. This CDR3 is 15 amino acids long. The CDR3 DNA reads as TGTGCCAGCTCATCCGGGGCCGCACATACCTACGAGCAGTACTTC. This codes for CASSSGAAHTYEQYF.

The V call is TRBV27, the J call TRBJ2-5; D is undetermined. CDR1 is MNHEY and CDR2 is SMNVEV in the germline V gene (reference sequence). Trimming stripped 8 bases from V and 5 bases from J, with 12 bases between. This CDR3 region has 12 residues. CDR3 amino acids: CASGMTAETQYF. The CDR3 DNA follows: TGTGCCAGCGGAATGACGGCTGAGACCCAGTACTTC.

The V call is TRBV5-5, the J call TRBJ2-7; TRBD2 agrees at 9 bases. Germline loops: CDR1 SGHKS, CDR2 YYEKEE (reference sequence). V shed 4 bases, J shed 4 bases, and the junction held 6 bases outside the gene matches. The CDR3 has 14 residues. The CDR3 DNA reads as TGTGCCAGCAGCCCAGGGACTAGCAGGTACGAGCAGTACTTC. Amino acids: CASSPGTSRYEQYF.

V and J are TRBV7-2 and TRBJ1-5; tentative D call: TRBD1 (5 bases). Germline CDR1 SGHTA, CDR2 FQGNSA. This CDR3 has 16 amino acids. Trimming removed 6 bases at V and 0 bases at J, with 15 bases between. CDR3 nucleotide sequence: TGTGCCAGCAGTTTTGGAAGACAGCTTAGCAATCAGCCCCAGCATTTT. Translation: CASSFGRQLSNQPQHF.

Regarding this clone: The junction shows a germline mismatch at one end, possibly a read error. The V call is TRBV7-3, the J call TRBJ2-2; D possibly corresponds to TRBD2 (5 bases). Per germline, CDR1 SGHTA and CDR2 FQGTGA. This CDR3 is 15 amino acids long. CDR3 DNA sequence: TGTGCCAACAGCTACAAAGGAGGAGGCACCGGGGAGCTGTTTTTT. Protein product: CANSYKGGGTGELFF.

This sequence joins TRBV5-6 and TRBJ1-2, with 7 nucleotides matching TRBD1. J lost 3 bases, V lost 0 bases, and 5 bases had no gene match. Germline assignment: CDR1 SGHDT and CDR2 YYEEEE. There are 15 residues in the CDR3. DNA for the CDR3: TGTGCCAGCAGCTTGGTTGGTCAGGGGGACTATGGCTACACCTTC. This encodes CASSLVGQGDYGYTF.

Regarding this clone: Sequence at one end of the junction differs from germline and may be a read error. The chain carries TRBV7-7 and TRBJ2-2; perhaps TRBD1 as D (5 bases). This CDR3 spans 15 amino acids. Germline lookup yields CDR1 SSHAT and CDR2 FNYEAQ (reference sequence). CDR3 amino acids: CASSRVQGNTGELFF. Written as DNA, the CDR3 is TGTGCTAGCAGCCGTGTTCAGGGGAACACCGGGGAGCTGTTTTTT.

The rearrangement links TRBV5-1 to TRBJ2-2, with TRBD1 identical over 9 bases. The CDR3 length is 17 residues. The V gene's germline CDR1 is SGHRS and CDR2 YFSETQ. The J segment lost 6 bases and the V segment lost 0 bases, leaving 9 bases of the junction unmatched. In DNA, the CDR3 is TGCGCCAGCAGCTTGGGTCTGGGACAGGGTTCAGCCGGGGAGCTGTTTTTT. Translating gives CASSLGLGQGSAGELFF.

V usage is TRBV2 and J usage is TRBJ2-3; tentative D call: TRBD1 (6 bases). Trimming shortened V by 5 bases and J by 0 bases, and 12 bases separated the two germline ends. This CDR3 has 15 amino acids. The germline CDR1 and CDR2 sequences are SNHLY and FYNNEI. CDR3 sequence (DNA): TGTGCCAGCAGTACAGCACAGGGAAGCACAGATACGCAGTATTTT. Residues: CASSTAQGSTDTQYF.